This T cell receptor (beta chain) was found in a study of CDR3 diversity in severe acne. TCRdb analysed the PCR reads with MiXCR anew, one entry per CDR3 protein. The table has 85,000 to 120,000 distinct CDR3 sequences, approximately 47% seen once. This sequence was found in a male donor with acne. The sequenced sample consisted of blood.

CDR3 coding DNA: TGTGCCAGCAGCTCCCGTCTGATGCCAAAAAATGAGCAGTTCTTC. Encoded protein: CASSSRLMPKNEQFF. The rearrangement uses TRBV7-9 and TRBJ2-1; D uncertain. Germline-derived CDR1 and CDR2 are SEHNR and FQNEAQ (reference sequence). Trimming left V 4 bases short and J 7 bases short, with 17 bases between. This CDR3 contains 15 residues.